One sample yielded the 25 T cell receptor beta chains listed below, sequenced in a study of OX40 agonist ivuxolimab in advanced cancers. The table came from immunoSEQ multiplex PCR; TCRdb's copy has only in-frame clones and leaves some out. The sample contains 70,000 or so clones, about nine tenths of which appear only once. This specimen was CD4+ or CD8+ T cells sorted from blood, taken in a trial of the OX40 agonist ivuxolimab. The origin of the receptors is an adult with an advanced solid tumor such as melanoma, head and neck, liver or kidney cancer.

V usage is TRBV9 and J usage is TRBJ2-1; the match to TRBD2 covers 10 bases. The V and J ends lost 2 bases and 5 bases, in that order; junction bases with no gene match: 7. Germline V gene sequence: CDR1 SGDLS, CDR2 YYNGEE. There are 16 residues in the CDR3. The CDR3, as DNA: TGTGCCAGCAGCGTGGATCCTAGCGGGGGCAACAATGAGCAGTTCTTC. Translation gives CASSVDPSGGNNEQFF.

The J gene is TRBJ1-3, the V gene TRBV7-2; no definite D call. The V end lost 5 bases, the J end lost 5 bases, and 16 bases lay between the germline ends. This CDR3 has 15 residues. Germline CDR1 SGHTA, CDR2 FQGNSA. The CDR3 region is CASSPAPGNRNTIYF. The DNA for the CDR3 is TGTGCCAGCAGCCCGGCGCCCGGGAACCGAAACACCATATATTTT.

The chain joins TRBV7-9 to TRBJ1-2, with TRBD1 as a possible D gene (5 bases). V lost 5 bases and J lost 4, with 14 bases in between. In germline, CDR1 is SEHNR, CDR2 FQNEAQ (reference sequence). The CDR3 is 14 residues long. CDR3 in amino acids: CASSGAGVPYGYTF. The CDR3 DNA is TGTGCCAGCAGCGGGGCTGGAGTACCCTATGGCTACACCTTC.

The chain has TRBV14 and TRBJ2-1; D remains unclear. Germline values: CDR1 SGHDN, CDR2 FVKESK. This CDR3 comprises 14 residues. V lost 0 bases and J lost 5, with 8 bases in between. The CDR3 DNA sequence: TGTGCCAGCAGCCAAGATCACCCGAACAATGAGCAGTTCTTC. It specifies CASSQDHPNNEQFF.

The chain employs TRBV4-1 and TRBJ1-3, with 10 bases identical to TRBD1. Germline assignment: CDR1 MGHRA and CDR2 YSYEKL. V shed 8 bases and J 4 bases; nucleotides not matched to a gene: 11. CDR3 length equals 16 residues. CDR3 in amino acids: CASRPPGQGSGNTIYF. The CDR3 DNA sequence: TGCGCCAGCCGCCCCCCGGGACAGGGGTCGGGAAACACCATATATTTT.

In DNA, the CDR3 is TGCGCCAGCAGCTTCCCGGACAGGAGGGACGAGCAGTACTTC. The encoded protein is CASSFPDRRDEQYF. V usage is TRBV5-1 and J usage is TRBJ2-7; tentatively, D is TRBD1 (7 bases). The CDR3 is 14 residues long. Trimming left V 2 bases short and J 5 bases short, with 14 bases between. Germline assignment: CDR1 SGHRS and CDR2 YFSETQ.

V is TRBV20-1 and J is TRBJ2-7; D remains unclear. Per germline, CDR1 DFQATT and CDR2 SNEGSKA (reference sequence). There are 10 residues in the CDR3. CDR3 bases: TGCCCAGCAGTGATCCACGAGCAGTACTTC. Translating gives CPAVIHEQYF.

The CDR3 region has the DNA TGTGCCTGGAGTGTGAGTAGCAGGGTGAATCAGCCCCAGCATTTT. It specifies CAWSVSSRVNQPQHF. The chain is built from TRBV30 and TRBJ1-5, with D perhaps matching TRBD1 (5 bases). Germline V gene data show CDR1 as GTSNPN and CDR2 as SVGIG (reference sequence). This CDR3 is built from 15 residues. The V end lost 0 bases, the J end lost 4 bases, and 13 bases lay between the germline ends.

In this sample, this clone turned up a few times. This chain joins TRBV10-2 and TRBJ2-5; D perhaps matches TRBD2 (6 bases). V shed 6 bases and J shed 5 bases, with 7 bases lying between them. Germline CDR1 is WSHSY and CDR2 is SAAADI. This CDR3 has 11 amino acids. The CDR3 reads CASSGGETQYF. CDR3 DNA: TGCGCCAGCAGCGGAGGGGAGACCCAGTACTTC.

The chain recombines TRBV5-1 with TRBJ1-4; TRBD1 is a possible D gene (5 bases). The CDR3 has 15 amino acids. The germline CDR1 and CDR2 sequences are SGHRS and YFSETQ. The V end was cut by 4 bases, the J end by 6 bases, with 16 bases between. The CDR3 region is CASSVAPRGDEKLFF. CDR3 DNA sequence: TGCGCCAGCAGCGTGGCGCCACGGGGGGATGAAAAACTGTTTTTT.

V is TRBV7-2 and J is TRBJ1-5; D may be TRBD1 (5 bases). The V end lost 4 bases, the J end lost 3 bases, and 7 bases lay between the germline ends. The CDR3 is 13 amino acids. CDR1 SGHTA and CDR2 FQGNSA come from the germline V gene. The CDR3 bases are TGTGCCAGCAGCTGGGGCCCCAATCAGCCCCAGCATTTT. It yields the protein CASSWGPNQPQHF.

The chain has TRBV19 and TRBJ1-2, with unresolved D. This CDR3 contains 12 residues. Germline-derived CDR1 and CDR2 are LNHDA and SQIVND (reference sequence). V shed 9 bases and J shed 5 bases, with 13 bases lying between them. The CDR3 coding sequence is TGTGCCAGCTTTCCTCCGGGGTATGGCTACACCTTC. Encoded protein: CASFPPGYGYTF.

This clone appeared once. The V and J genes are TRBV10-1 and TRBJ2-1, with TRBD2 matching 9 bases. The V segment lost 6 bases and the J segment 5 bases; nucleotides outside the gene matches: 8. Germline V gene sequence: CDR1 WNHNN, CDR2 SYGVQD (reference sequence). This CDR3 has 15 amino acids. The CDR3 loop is CASSHASGVNNEQFF. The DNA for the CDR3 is TGCGCCAGCAGCCACGCTAGCGGGGTGAACAATGAGCAGTTCTTC.

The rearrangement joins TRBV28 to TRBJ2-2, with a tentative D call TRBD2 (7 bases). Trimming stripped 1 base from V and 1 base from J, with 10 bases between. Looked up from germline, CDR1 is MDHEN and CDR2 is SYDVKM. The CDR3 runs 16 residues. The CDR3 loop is CASSLLRGRNTGELFF. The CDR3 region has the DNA TGTGCCAGCAGTTTATTGCGGGGGCGGAACACCGGGGAGCTGTTTTTT.

CDR3 protein: CSAAPEQFF. The CDR3 coding sequence is TGCAGTGCCGCCCCCGAGCAGTTCTTC. The rearrangement links TRBV20-1 to TRBJ2-1, with D uncertain. The CDR3 contains 9 residues. Germline-derived CDR1 and CDR2 are DFQATT and SNEGSKA (reference sequence). V was shortened by 6 bases and J by 10 bases, with 7 bases between the two germline ends.

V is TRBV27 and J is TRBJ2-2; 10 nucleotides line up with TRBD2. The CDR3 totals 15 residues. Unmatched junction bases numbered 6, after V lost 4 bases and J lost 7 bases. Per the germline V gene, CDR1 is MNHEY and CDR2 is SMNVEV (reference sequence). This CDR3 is CASSSAGGPIGELFF. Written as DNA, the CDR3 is TGTGCCAGCAGTTCAGCGGGGGGGCCGATCGGGGAGCTGTTTTTT.

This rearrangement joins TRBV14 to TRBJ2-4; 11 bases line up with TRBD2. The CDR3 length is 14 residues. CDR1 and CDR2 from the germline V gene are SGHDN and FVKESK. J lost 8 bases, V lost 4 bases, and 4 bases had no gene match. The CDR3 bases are TGTGCCAGCAGCCGAAGACTAGCGGGATACATTCAGTACTTC. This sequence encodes CASSRRLAGYIQYF.

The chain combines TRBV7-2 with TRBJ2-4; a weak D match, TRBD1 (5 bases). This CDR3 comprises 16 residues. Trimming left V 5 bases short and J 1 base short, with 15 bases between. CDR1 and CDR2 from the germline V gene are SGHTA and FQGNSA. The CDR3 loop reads CASSPDMTSAKNIQYF. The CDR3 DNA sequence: TGTGCCAGCAGCCCGGACATGACCTCGGCCAAAAACATTCAGTACTTC.

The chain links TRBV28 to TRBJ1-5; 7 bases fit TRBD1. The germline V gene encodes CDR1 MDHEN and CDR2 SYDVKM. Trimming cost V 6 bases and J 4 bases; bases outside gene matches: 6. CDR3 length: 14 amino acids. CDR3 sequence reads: CASRKGAGNQPQHF. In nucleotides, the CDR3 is TGTGCCAGCAGGAAGGGGGCGGGGAATCAGCCCCAGCATTTT.

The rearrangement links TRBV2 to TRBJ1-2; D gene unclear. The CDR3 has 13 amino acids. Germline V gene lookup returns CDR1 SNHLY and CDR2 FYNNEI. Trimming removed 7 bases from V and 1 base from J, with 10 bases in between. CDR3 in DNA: TGTGCCAGCATCCTAGGCAGTAACTATGGCTACACCTTC. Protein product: CASILGSNYGYTF.

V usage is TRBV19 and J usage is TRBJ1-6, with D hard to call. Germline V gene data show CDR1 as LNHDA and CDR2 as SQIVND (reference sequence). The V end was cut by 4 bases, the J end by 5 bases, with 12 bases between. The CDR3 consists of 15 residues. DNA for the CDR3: TGTGCCAGTAGTACCCCAACAGCAGATAATTCACCCCTCCACTTT. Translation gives CASSTPTADNSPLHF.

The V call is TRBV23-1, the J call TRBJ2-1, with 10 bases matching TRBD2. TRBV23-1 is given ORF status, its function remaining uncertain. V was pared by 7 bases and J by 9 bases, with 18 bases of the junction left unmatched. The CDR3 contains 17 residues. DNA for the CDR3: TGCGCCAGCAAGGTTTGTAGAGCGGGGGGGGCCCTTTTTGAGCAGTTCTTC. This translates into CASKVCRAGGALFEQFF.

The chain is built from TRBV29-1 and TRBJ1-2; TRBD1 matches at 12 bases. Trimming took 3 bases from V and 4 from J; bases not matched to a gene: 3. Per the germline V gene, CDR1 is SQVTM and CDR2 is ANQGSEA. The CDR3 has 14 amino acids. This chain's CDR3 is CSVDGTGGSYGYTF. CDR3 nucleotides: TGCAGCGTTGATGGGACAGGGGGCAGCTATGGCTACACCTTC.

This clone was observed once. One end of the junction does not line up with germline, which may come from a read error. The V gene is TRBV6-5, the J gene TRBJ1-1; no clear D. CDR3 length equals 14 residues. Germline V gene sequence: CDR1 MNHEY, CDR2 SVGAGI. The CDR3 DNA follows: TGTGCCATCAGTGAGTCTGGCAGTTACACTGAAGCTTTCTTT. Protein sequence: CAISESGSYTEAFF.

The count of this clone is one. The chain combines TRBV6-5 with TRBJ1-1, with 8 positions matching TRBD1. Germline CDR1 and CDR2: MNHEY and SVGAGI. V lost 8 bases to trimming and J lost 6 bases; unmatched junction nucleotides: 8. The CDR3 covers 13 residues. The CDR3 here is CASRQGTLPEAFF. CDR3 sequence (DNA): TGTGCCAGCCGACAGGGGACCCTTCCTGAAGCTTTCTTT.